This T cell receptor beta chain was profiled in a study of blood T cells in healthy people across ages. General observations from the study: Higher diversity and more naive CD4+ cells were features of long-lived donors, compared to aged donors. The fall in TCR beta diversity per million T cells was roughly linear with age.

With 3 bases removed from V and 2 bases from J, the gap between germline ends came to 11 bases. This CDR3 is built from 14 residues. Germline CDR1 SGHDT, CDR2 YYEEEE. A second PCR, run for about 7 to 11 cycles, used a sample-barcoded 5' primer plus a J-beta primer mix. TCRdb fed the 5' RACE reads into MiXCR, producing one record per CDR3 protein. The sample lists 1.5 million to 2 million distinct CDR3 sequences, 30% to 40% seen once, with more than 20% in the top ten. In this sample, this clonotype turned up once. Its matching antigen is unknown. The sample taken for sequencing was blood. The sequence came from a human donor in good health. The rearrangement uses TRBV5-6 and TRBJ1-2; D is ambiguous. The DNA of the CDR3 is TGTGCCAGCAGCTACCCTGGAACAAACTATGGCTACACCTTC. Translated: CASSYPGTNYGYTF. The full variable domain, with the rest looked up from reference TRBV5-6 and TRBJ1-2, is DAGVTQSPTHLIKTRGQQVTLRCSPKSGHDTVSWYQQALGQGPQFIFQYYEEEERQRGNFPDRFSGHQFPNYSSELNVNALLLGDSALYLCASSYPGTNYGYTFGSGTRLTVV.